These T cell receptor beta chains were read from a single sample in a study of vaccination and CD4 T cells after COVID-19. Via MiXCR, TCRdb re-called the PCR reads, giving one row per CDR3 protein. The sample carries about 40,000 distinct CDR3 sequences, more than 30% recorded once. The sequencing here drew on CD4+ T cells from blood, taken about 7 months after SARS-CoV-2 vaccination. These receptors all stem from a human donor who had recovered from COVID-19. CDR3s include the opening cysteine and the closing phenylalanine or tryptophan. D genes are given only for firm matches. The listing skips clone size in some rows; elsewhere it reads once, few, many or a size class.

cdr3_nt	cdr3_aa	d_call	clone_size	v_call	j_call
TGCAGTGCTGAGAGGACAGGGACTGAAGCTTTCTTT	CSAERTGTEAFF	TRBD1	.	TRBV20-1	TRBJ1-1
TGTGCCAGCAGCCGTATCTCGGACGGAAGTGGTGAGCAGTTCTTC	CASSRISDGSGEQFF	.	few	TRBV7-9	TRBJ2-1
TGTGCCAGCGTAAACCGGGACAGGGTGCACGAGCAGTACTTC	CASVNRDRVHEQYF	TRBD1	once	TRBV28	TRBJ2-7
TGTGCCAGCAGCTTTGGTGCGCAGTATTTT	CASSFGAQYF	.	.	TRBV7-9	TRBJ2-3
TGTGCCAGCAAGGGGACTAGCGCGGGACGCTCCTACAATGAGCAGTTCTTC	CASKGTSAGRSYNEQFF	TRBD2	.	TRBV27	TRBJ2-1
TGTGCCAGCAGTTCGGGCAATGAGCAGTTCTTC	CASSSGNEQFF	.	.	TRBV6-2/TRBV6-3	TRBJ2-1
TGTGCCAGCAATCGGTTCGGTAGCAATCAGCCCCAGCATTTT	CASNRFGSNQPQHF	.	.	TRBV6-1	TRBJ1-5
TGTGCCAGCAGTGACAGGACCTACGAGCAGTACTTC	CASSDRTYEQYF	.	.	TRBV2	TRBJ2-7
TGTGCCAGCAGCCTAAAAGGCGGGTTGGTGGGGATCGAGCAGTACTTC	CASSLKGGLVGIEQYF	.	.	TRBV27	TRBJ2-7
TGTGCCAGCTCACCCCGACAGGGGACCTACGAGCAGTACTTC	CASSPRQGTYEQYF	TRBD1	.	TRBV18	TRBJ2-7
TGTGCCAGCAGCCCGGTCGTGGATAGCAATCAGCCCCAGCATTTT	CASSPVVDSNQPQHF	.	.	TRBV27	TRBJ1-5
TGTGCCAGCAGTGAACTGGCTAATTCACCCCTCCACTTT	CASSELANSPLHF	.	.	TRBV2	TRBJ1-6
TGCAGTGCTATAGACCGCCTATTAGGGTTAGAGACCCAGTACTTC	CSAIDRLLGLETQYF	.	.	TRBV20-1	TRBJ2-5
TGTGCCAGCAGCACCCCCGGGGATAGCGGGAGGGTCCACAATGAGCAGTTCTTC	CASSTPGDSGRVHNEQFF	TRBD2	.	TRBV11-2	TRBJ2-1
TGTGCCAGCAGCTTACTAGCGGGAGGGCCGAATGAGCAGTTCTTC	CASSLLAGGPNEQFF	TRBD2	.	TRBV7-9	TRBJ2-1
TGCGCCAGCAGCCAAGATTCCTTTTCAGCGGGAGGGGCGGAGACCCAGTACTTC	CASSQDSFSAGGAETQYF	TRBD2	.	TRBV4-1	TRBJ2-5
TGTGCCAGCAGCTTCGGACTAGCGGGCACCGGGGAGCTGTTTTTT	CASSFGLAGTGELFF	TRBD2	few	TRBV7-3	TRBJ2-2
TGTGCCAGCAGCGGGGATTATGAGACCCAGTACTTC	CASSGDYETQYF	.	.	TRBV9	TRBJ2-5
TGTGCCAGCAGTTTAGGTACCTCGGACACATCAAGGGACACCATATATTTT	CASSLGTSDTSRDTIYF	.	.	TRBV28	TRBJ1-3
TGCAGTGCTAGGGTCCGAGTGGTTAGTGAGCAGTTCTTC	CSARVRVVSEQFF	.	.	TRBV20-1	TRBJ2-1
TGCAGTGCTAGAGCCCCCCCGCGGGAGTTGGCAGATACGCAGTATTTT	CSARAPPRELADTQYF	TRBD2	.	TRBV20-1	TRBJ2-3
TGTGCCAGCGGGGGATTTAGAAGAGACGAGCAGTACTTC	CASGGFRRDEQYF	.	.	TRBV28	TRBJ2-7
TGTGCCAGCAGGGGGACCGGGAGACCCTACAATCAGCCCCAGCATTTT	CASRGTGRPYNQPQHF	.	few	TRBV28	TRBJ1-5
TGTGCCAGCAGTGGAGACAGGCGATACAATCAGCCCCAGCATTTT	CASSGDRRYNQPQHF	.	few	TRBV28	TRBJ1-5
TGCGCCAGCAGCAAAAGAGCCCAGCGGGAGGATCCCGATACGCAGTATTTT	CASSKRAQREDPDTQYF	TRBD2	once	TRBV4-1	TRBJ2-3
TGTGCCAGCAGCATACAGTCGGGACTAGCGGGGGAGTACGAGCAGTACTTC	CASSIQSGLAGEYEQYF	TRBD2	few	TRBV6-2/TRBV6-3	TRBJ2-7
TGTGCCAGCAGCCCGATGGACAGGTCGTTAGGGAACTACGAGCAGTACTTC	CASSPMDRSLGNYEQYF	TRBD1	.	TRBV7-6	TRBJ2-7
TGCAGTGCTAGAACGGGCAGGGAAGGCGAGCAGTACTTC	CSARTGREGEQYF	.	.	TRBV20-1	TRBJ2-7
TGTGCCAGCAGCTTGGGCCCGGCAGGCTCCTACGAGCAGTACTTC	CASSLGPAGSYEQYF	.	.	TRBV7-3	TRBJ2-7
TGCAGTGCAAACTCCGGGACAGGGATTCAGCCCCAGCATTTT	CSANSGTGIQPQHF	TRBD1	medium-sized	TRBV20-1	TRBJ1-5
TGCAGTGCGAAGCCGCTAGCGGGAGGGCCAGAGCATCTGAACATTCAGTACTTC	CSAKPLAGGPEHLNIQYF	TRBD2	.	TRBV20-1	TRBJ2-4
TGTGCCAGCAGCTTAAGGGGGAGGACCCAGGACGAGCAGTACTTC	CASSLRGRTQDEQYF	.	once	TRBV7-2	TRBJ2-7
TGTGCCAGCAGGCTAGCGGGAGGCCCCTCCTACGAGCAGTACTTC	CASRLAGGPSYEQYF	TRBD2	.	TRBV14	TRBJ2-7
TGTGCCAGCAGCTTAGACAGGGGAGAGACCCAGTACTTC	CASSLDRGETQYF	TRBD1	few	TRBV7-2	TRBJ2-5
TGTGCCAGCAGCTCAACCCTAGCGGGTGGGGTGCAGTTCTTC	CASSSTLAGGVQFF	TRBD2	.	TRBV7-2	TRBJ2-1
TGCAGTGCTAGCGGCCCGGGACTAGCGGGAGCCAATGAGCAGTTCTTC	CSASGPGLAGANEQFF	TRBD2	few	TRBV20-1	TRBJ2-1